The subject of this entry is one TCR beta chain. These data come from a study of shared clonotypes between healthy human individuals. The V end was cut by 0 bases, the J end by 4 bases, with 4 bases between. This CDR3 comprises 14 residues. CDR1 and CDR2 from the germline V gene are MNHEY and SVGAGI. Selected positively for CCR7 and CD45RO-negative, naive CD8 cells excluded terminally differentiated effector memory CD45RA+ cells. Generated by immunoSEQ multiplex PCR, the TCRdb table keeps only in-frame clones and is missing some. The repertoire holds some 2.1 million clones, with roughly 94% as singletons.

This rearrangement joins TRBV6-5 to TRBJ1-6; D is unresolved. This sequence originates from a man aged 18-30 years in good health. Sequencing was carried out using naive CD8+ T cells sorted from blood. CDR3 sequence: CASSYSIYNSPLHF. As DNA, the CDR3 is TGTGCCAGCAGTTACTCCATATATAATTCACCCCTCCACTTT.